This T cell receptor (beta chain) was retrieved from a study of shared clonotypes between healthy human individuals. Background on the study: Ranging from 18 to 49 in age, donors were two women and three men.

As regards this clone: Its antigen is as yet unknown.

Looked up from germline, CDR1 is LGHNT and CDR2 is FRNRAP. V lost 6 bases and J lost 7; bases outside the gene matches: 6. This CDR3 spans 12 amino acids. Here immunoSEQ multiplex PCR was the method, and the copy in TCRdb shows in-frame clones only, minus some. This sample yields about 560,000 clones, of which around 78% are seen a single time; 12% belongs to the top ten. Points from the study as a whole: The study sampled only blood, and tissue repertoires likely differ.

The J gene is TRBJ2-7, the V gene TRBV12-5; TRBD1 aligns across 7 bases. The sequence was obtained from a woman in her thirties or forties in good health. Some clones in this sample may be carry-over from other donors' samples. Material: PBMCs. CDR3 protein: CASGDRAWEQYF. The CDR3, as DNA: TGTGCTAGTGGCGACAGGGCGTGGGAGCAGTACTTC.